This T cell receptor (beta chain) originates from a study of Ad26.COV2.S vaccination and SARS-CoV-2 variants. Whole-study context: COV1001, an Ad26.COV2.S trial, supplied this vaccine-arm donor.

Overall study findings and caveats: Assessments of TCR breadth and depth may have underestimated the total T cell responses.

The V and J ends lost 1 base and 2 bases respectively, with 17 bases between them. Germline assignment: CDR1 MGHRA and CDR2 YSYEKL. The CDR3 is made up of 17 amino acids. Treatment meaning: around 19 received Ad26.COV2.S at low or high dose, single or two shots; several received placebo; per-sample allocation not given. Day 63 after the first vaccine or placebo injection was the time point for sampling. Assay used: immunoSEQ multiplex PCR; TCRdb lists only in-frame clones, some missing. The table shows 350,000 to 600,000 clones, with about 89% occurring only once. To note about this clone: The antigen is unknown.

This TCR derives from a person aged 18 to 65 who received the Ad26.COV2.S COVID-19 vaccine or a placebo. The J gene is TRBJ1-2, the V gene TRBV4-1; D uncertain. Sequences were derived from peripheral blood, sampled in a trial of Ad26.COV2.S vaccine versus placebo. CDR3 protein: CASSQGPHGEGNYGYTF. The DNA for the CDR3 is TGCGCCAGCAGCCAAGGTCCCCACGGGGAGGGAAACTATGGCTACACCTTC.